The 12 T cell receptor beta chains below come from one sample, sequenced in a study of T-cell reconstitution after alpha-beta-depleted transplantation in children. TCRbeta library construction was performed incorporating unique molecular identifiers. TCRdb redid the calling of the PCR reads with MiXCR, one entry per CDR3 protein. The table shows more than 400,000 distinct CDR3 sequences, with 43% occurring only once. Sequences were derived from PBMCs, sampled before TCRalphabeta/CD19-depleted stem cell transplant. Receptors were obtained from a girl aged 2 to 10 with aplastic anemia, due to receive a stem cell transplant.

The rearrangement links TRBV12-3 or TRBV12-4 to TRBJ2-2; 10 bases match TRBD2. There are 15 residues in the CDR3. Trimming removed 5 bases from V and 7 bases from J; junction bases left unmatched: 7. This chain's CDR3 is CASSPSGGAGGELFF. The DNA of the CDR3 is TGTGCCAGCAGTCCGAGCGGGGGGGCCGGCGGGGAGCTGTTTTTT.

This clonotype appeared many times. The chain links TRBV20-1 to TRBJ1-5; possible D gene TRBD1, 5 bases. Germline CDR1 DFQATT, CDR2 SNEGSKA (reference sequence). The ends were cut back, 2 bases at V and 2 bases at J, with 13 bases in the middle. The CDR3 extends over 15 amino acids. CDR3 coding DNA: TGCAGTGCTAGAACGGGGCCTGGGGGCAATCAGCCCCAGCATTTT. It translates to CSARTGPGGNQPQHF.

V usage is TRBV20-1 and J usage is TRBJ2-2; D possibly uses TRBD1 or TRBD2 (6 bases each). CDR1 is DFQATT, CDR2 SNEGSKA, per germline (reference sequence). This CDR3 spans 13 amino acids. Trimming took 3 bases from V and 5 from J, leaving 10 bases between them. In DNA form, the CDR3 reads TGCAGTGCTAGCGGGGGCAATACCGGGGAGCTGTTTTTT. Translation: CSASGGNTGELFF.

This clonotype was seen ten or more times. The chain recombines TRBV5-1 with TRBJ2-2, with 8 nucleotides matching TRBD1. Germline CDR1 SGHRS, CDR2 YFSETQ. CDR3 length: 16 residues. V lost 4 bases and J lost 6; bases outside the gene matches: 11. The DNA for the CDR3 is TGCGCCAGCAGCCACTCTAGACAGGGGAGGCCCGGGGAGCTGTTTTTT. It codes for CASSHSRQGRPGELFF.

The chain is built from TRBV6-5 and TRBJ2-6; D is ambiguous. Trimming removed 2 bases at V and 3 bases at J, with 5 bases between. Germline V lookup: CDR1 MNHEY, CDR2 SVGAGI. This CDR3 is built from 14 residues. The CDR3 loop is CASSYDFGANVLTF. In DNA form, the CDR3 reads TGTGCCAGCAGTTACGACTTTGGGGCCAACGTCCTGACTTTC.

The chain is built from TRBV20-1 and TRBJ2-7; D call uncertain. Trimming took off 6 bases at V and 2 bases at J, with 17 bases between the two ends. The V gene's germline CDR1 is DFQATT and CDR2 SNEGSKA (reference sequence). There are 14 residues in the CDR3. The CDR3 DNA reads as TGCAGTGCCCGGGTCGGTCGGGTCCCCTACGAGCAGTACTTC. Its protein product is CSARVGRVPYEQYF.

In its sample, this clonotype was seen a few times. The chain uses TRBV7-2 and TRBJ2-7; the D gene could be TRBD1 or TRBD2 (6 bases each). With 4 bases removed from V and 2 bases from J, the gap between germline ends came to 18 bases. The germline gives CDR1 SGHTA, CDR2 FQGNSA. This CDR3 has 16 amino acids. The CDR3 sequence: CASSSLEWGATYEQYF. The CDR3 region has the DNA TGTGCCAGCAGCTCCCTGGAATGGGGGGCTACCTACGAGCAGTACTTC.

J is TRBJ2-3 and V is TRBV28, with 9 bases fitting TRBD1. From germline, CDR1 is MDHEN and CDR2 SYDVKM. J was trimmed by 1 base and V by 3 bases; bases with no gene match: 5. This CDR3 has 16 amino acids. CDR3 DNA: TGTGCCAGCAGTTTTAGGGACAGGGAGGGCACAGATACGCAGTATTTT. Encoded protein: CASSFRDREGTDTQYF.

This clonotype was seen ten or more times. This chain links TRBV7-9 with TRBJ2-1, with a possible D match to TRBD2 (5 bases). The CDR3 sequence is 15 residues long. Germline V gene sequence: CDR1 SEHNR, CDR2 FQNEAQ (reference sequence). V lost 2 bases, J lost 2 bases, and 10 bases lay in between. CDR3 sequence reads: CASSLSETTYNEQFF. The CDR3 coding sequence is TGTGCCAGCAGCTTATCTGAGACTACCTACAATGAGCAGTTCTTC.

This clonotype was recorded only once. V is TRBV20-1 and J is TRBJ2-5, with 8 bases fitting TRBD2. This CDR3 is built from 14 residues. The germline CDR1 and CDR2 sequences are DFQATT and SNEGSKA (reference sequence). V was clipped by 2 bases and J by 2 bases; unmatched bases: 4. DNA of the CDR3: TGCAGTGCTAGACGGGGGGGGAAACAAGAGACCCAGTACTTC. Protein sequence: CSARRGGKQETQYF.

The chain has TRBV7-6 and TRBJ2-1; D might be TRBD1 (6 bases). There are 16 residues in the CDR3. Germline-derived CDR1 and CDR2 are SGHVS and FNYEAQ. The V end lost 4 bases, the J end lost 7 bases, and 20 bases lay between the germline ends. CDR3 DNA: TGTGCCAGCAGCTCGACCGACAGGTTTAGAAGAAATGAGCAGTTCTTC. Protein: CASSSTDRFRRNEQFF.

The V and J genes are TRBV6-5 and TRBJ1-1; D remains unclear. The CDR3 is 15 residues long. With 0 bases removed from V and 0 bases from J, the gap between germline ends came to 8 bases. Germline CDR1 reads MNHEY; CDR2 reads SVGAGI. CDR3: CASSYSTGMNTEAFF. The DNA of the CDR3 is TGTGCCAGCAGTTACTCGACCGGAATGAACACTGAAGCTTTCTTT.